The entry below describes one T cell receptor (beta chain). The sample belongs to a study of spatial heterogeneity in lung cancer. The time point denotes: sample taken at primary tumor resection. TCR cDNA molecules each had a unique molecular identifier. TCRdb processed the 5' RACE reads anew with MiXCR; each CDR3 protein has one entry. The profile shows tens of thousands of distinct CDR3 sequences, around 7.5% of them singletons. The clonotype originates from a male donor with early-stage non-small cell lung cancer. The material sequenced was PBMCs, taken at surgery.

CDR3 bases: TGCAGTGCTAGAGATCCGGGGGGCAGCGACAATGAGCAGTTCTTC. It is translated as CSARDPGGSDNEQFF. V and J are TRBV20-1 and TRBJ2-1; perhaps TRBD2 as D (7 bases). CDR1 is DFQATT and CDR2 is SNEGSKA in the germline V gene (reference sequence). This CDR3 is built from 15 residues. Trimming removed 0 bases from V and 5 bases from J, with 14 bases in between.